The rows below give T cell receptor beta chains drawn from one sample of a study of T cell responses to AZD1222 COVID-19 vaccine. Only in-frame clones appear in the TCRdb table, and some are missing; sequencing was by immunoSEQ multiplex PCR. The sample lists 150,000 to 200,000 clones; about nine tenths were seen once. The input for sequencing was peripheral blood, taken on day 0 of AZD1222 vaccination. Receptor source: an adult in good health. Both conserved end residues are part of each CDR3.

TRBV10-3 | CATEGQGNTIYF
TRBV5-6 | CASSSNGAPGEKLFF
TRBV6-5 | CASSYMGQLLNTEAFF
TRBV28 | CASSFRAFGNQPQHF
TRBV19 | CASSRVAPSSSGNTIYF
TRBV5-6 | CASSLGFNGEKLFF
TRBV18 | CASSPNADTEAFF
TRBV7-2 | CASSLRRRAVSTDTQYF
TRBV6-2/TRBV6-3 | CASSFRSDPKNIQYF
TRBV18 | CASSPPTGLAGNEQYF
TRBV5-1 | CASSLGGGNQPQHF
TRBV24-1 | CATSDLTPGQGLTGELFF
TRBV6-5 | CASSLREANYGYTF
TRBV11-2 | CASSLELRRYEQFF
TRBV5-8 | CASTPDAGRAGELFF
TRBV7-2 | CASSLAGRGGYTF
TRBV7-2 | CASSLGQAGVRNTIYF
TRBV6-5 | CASLGPFYEQYF
TRBV6-5 | CASSYSTTGAGNTIYF
TRBV28 | CASSPDYRFPSGNTIYF
TRBV5-8 | CASSLTLVEDTQYF
TRBV5-1 | CASSLYGINEKLFF
TRBV28 | CASSLGDRTQPQHF
TRBV24-1 | CATSSGTDTQYF